A single sample is the source of the 7 T cell receptor beta chains below, sequenced in a study of CD8 T cells in Susac syndrome. Reverse transcription of roughly 0.45 to 1 ug RNA was performed with random hexamers. TCRdb reprocessed the immunoSEQ multiplex PCR reads with MiXCR, giving one entry per CDR3 protein. The repertoire holds roughly 400,000 distinct CDR3 sequences, around 83% seen once, with roughly 0.1% in the top ten. The sequenced sample was CD8+ T cells from PBMCs. Source of these receptors: a human donor with multiple sclerosis.

J is TRBJ2-2 and V is TRBV5-4, with 11 bases aligning to TRBD2. Germline loops: CDR1 SGHNT, CDR2 YYREEE (reference sequence). The trim removed 4 bases at V and 5 bases at J, leaving 4 bases unmatched. The CDR3 covers 15 residues. The CDR3 reads CASSPWTSGTGELFF. CDR3 DNA sequence: TGTGCCAGCAGCCCTTGGACTAGCGGGACCGGGGAGCTGTTTTTT.

Turning to this clonotype: Without the conserved terminal phenylalanine or tryptophan, this CDR3 likely stems from a read error. J is TRBJ1-1 and V is TRBV19; D call uncertain. The V end lost 6 bases, the J end lost 3 bases, and 5 bases lay between the germline ends. The germline gives CDR1 LNHDA, CDR2 SQIVND (reference sequence). The length of the CDR3 is 11 residues. Here the CDR3 DNA reads TGTGCCAGTAGCCGGTACACTGAAGCTTTCCTT. It translates to CASSRYTEAFL.

This clonotype was picked up a small number of times. The chain joins TRBV6-1 to TRBJ1-2; 7 bases agree with TRBD1. The junction had 7 bases not matched to a gene; V was cut back by 6 bases and J by 3 bases. The CDR3 spans 14 residues. CDR1 MNHNS and CDR2 SASEGT come from the germline V gene. The CDR3 sequence: CASRPDRDDYGYTF. Here the CDR3 DNA reads TGTGCCAGCAGACCCGACAGGGATGACTATGGCTACACCTTC.

This chain uses TRBV19 with TRBJ1-2; D not resolved. This CDR3 has 12 residues. Germline V lookup: CDR1 LNHDA, CDR2 SQIVND (reference sequence). Trimming removed 8 bases at V and 4 bases at J, with 11 bases between. As DNA, the CDR3 is TGTGCCAGTCTGAAGGCACCCTATGGCTACACCTTC. The encoded protein is CASLKAPYGYTF.

V gene TRBV7-9 combines with J gene TRBJ2-1, with 11 bases that match TRBD2. This CDR3 has 15 amino acids. Germline lookup yields CDR1 SEHNR and CDR2 FQNEAQ (reference sequence). V dropped 5 bases and J dropped 5; count of bases not matched to a gene: 5. This chain's CDR3 is CASSRGLAANNEQFF. For the CDR3, the DNA is TGTGCCAGCAGCAGGGGACTAGCGGCTAACAATGAGCAGTTCTTC.

This clonotype was seen more than once but under ten times. V gene TRBV11-3 combines with J gene TRBJ2-3, with 16 bases aligning to TRBD2. CDR1 is SGHNT and CDR2 is YENEEA in the germline V gene. The CDR3 covers 20 residues. Trimming removed 2 bases from V and 0 bases from J; junction bases left unmatched: 8. The CDR3: CASSLLPGLAGGPSTDTQYF. DNA of the CDR3: TGTGCCAGCAGCTTACTCCCGGGACTAGCGGGAGGGCCTAGCACAGATACGCAGTATTTT.

This clonotype was seen once. J is TRBJ1-1 and V is TRBV19, with D unresolved. Trimming cost V 2 bases and J 0 bases, with 10 bases left between them. The CDR3 has 15 residues. CDR1 LNHDA and CDR2 SQIVND come from the germline V gene (reference sequence). The CDR3 loop reads CASSISPLMNTEAFF. The CDR3 DNA follows: TGTGCCAGTAGTATATCCCCGTTAATGAACACTGAAGCTTTCTTT.